This TCR beta chain appears in the sequencing data of a study of cytomegalovirus exposure and HLA in healthy donors. General observations from the study: Immune exposure information comprised only CMV serostatus. The classifier reportedly diagnosed cytomegalovirus status with high specificity and sensitivity. As confirmed in vitro, a few CMV-associated chains were specific for CMV antigens.

The V gene's germline CDR1 is SGHAT and CDR2 FQDESV (reference sequence). Trimming took 0 bases from V and 6 from J, leaving 8 bases between them. The CDR3 contains 13 residues. On this clone itself: Its antigen is still unknown.

The PCR employed 60 Vbeta primers together with 13 Jbeta primers. Profiled with immunoSEQ multiplex PCR; TCRdb holds only in-frame clones, not every one. The repertoire holds approximately 190,000 clones, 84% seen once, with 2% to 3% in the top ten. The V call is TRBV11-1, the J call TRBJ2-5; D possibly corresponds to TRBD1 (5 bases). The sequencing sample was made of PBMCs. The receptor comes from a woman between 45 and 65 years old in good health and CMV-seropositive. The DNA of the CDR3 is TGTGCCAGCAGCTTAGCCGCAGGGCAGACCCAGTACTTC. Translated: CASSLAAGQTQYF.